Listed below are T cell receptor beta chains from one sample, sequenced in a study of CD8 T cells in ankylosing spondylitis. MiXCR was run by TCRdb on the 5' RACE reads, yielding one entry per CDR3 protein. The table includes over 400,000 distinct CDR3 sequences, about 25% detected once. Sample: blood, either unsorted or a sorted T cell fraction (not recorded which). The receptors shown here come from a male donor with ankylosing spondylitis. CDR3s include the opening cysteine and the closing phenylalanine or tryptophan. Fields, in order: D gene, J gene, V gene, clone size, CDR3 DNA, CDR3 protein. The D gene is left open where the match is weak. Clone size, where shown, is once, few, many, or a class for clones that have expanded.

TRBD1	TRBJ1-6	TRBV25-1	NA	TGTGCCAGCAGGCGGGACAGCGGGTATTCACCCCTCCACTTT	CASRRDSGYSPLHF
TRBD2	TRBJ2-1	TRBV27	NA	TGTGCCAGCAGTTGGCTAGCGGCCTACAATGAGCAGTTCTTC	CASSWLAAYNEQFF
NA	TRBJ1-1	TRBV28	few	TGTGCCAGCACCTCGGAGACTGAAGCTTTCTTT	CASTSETEAFF
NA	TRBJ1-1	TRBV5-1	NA	TGCGCCAGCAGCTTACTGGTCGGGAGTCAGGGGAACACTGAAGCTTTCTTT	CASSLLVGSQGNTEAFF
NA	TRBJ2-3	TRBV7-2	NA	TGTGCCAGCAGCGGAGCCGGGACTCACACAGATACGCAGTATTTT	CASSGAGTHTDTQYF
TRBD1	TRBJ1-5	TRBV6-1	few	TGTGCCAGCAATCCAGGGGGAAGCAATCAGCCCCAGCATTTT	CASNPGGSNQPQHF
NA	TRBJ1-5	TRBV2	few	TGTGCCAGCAGTGCGACGGACGCTGGGCCCCAGCATTTT	CASSATDAGPQHF
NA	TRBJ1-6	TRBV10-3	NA	TGTGCCATCAGTGAGTCTTACAGGGATAATTCACCCCTCCACTTT	CAISESYRDNSPLHF
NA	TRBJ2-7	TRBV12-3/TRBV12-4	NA	TGTGCCAGCAGTTTAGTCGCAGGGGAGCAGTACTTC	CASSLVAGEQYF
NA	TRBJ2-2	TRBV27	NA	TGTGCCAGCAGTTTTAGTGTTAACACCGGGGAGCTGTTTTTT	CASSFSVNTGELFF
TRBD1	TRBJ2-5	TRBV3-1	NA	TGTGCCAGCAGCCCGGAGGACAGGGGTGGGACCCAGTACTTC	CASSPEDRGGTQYF
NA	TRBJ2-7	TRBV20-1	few	TGCAGTGCTAGAGAGGGTAGCGGTACCTACGAGCAGTACTTC	CSAREGSGTYEQYF
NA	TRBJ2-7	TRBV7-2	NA	TGTGCCAGCAGCTTAGTCGCAGGTGGATACGAGCAGTACTTC	CASSLVAGGYEQYF
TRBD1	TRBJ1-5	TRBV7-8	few	TGTGCCAGCAGCTTAGGGGGACAGGCCTTTCAGCCCCAGCATTTT	CASSLGGQAFQPQHF
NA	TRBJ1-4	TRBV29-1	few	TGCAGCGCCGGTGGGGGGTTTGAAAAACTGTTTTTT	CSAGGGFEKLFF
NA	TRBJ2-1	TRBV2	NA	TGTGCCAGCAGTGAATACCGGGGGACCTTCGATGAGCAGTTCTTC	CASSEYRGTFDEQFF
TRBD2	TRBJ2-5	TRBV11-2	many	TGTGCCAGCAGCTTAGATGGGGGGGAGGGGACAGAGACCCAGTACTTC	CASSLDGGEGTETQYF
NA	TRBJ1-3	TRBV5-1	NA	TGCGCCAGCTCCGAGGCCGCTGGAAACACCATATATTTT	CASSEAAGNTIYF
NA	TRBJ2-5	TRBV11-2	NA	TGTGCCAGCAGCGTCTCACCGGGACGCCAAGAGACCCAGTACTTC	CASSVSPGRQETQYF
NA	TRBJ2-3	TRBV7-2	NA	TGTGCCAGCAGCTTAGTAGGGAATAACGAAGGAGATACGCAGTATTTT	CASSLVGNNEGDTQYF
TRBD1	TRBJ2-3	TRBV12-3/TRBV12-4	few	TGTGCCAGCAGACCCGGGACAGGGACAGATACGCAGTATTTT	CASRPGTGTDTQYF
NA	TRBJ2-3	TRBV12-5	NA	TGTGCTAGTGCTAGGGCAGATACGCAGTATTTT	CASARADTQYF
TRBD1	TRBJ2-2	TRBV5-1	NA	TGCGCCAGCAGCTCCCCGAGGGACAGGAACACCGGGGAGCTGTTTTTT	CASSSPRDRNTGELFF
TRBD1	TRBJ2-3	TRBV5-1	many	TGCGCCAGCAGCCAGGGACAGGGAAGAATAGATACGCAGTATTTT	CASSQGQGRIDTQYF
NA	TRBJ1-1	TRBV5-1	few	TGCGCCAGCAGCTTGCAATCGGGTGACACTGAAGCTTTCTTT	CASSLQSGDTEAFF
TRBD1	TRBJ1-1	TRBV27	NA	TGTGCCAGCCAGGACAGGCACACTGAAGCTTTCTTT	CASQDRHTEAFF
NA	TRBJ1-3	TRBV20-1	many	TGCAGTGCTAGCCAGGGGAACACCATATATTTT	CSASQGNTIYF
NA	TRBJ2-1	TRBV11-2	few	TGTGCCAGCACTAGACAGACCTCTGGTGAGCAGTTCTTC	CASTRQTSGEQFF
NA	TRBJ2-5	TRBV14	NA	TGTGCCAGCAGCCCCTGGACGGGATCGGAGACCCAGTACTTC	CASSPWTGSETQYF
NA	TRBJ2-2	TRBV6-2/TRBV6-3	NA	TGTGCCAGCAGACAGGGAAGTAAAACCGGGGAGCTGTTTTTT	CASRQGSKTGELFF
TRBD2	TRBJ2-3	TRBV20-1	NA	TGCAGCCGGACTAGCGGTTACACAGATACGCAGTATTTT	CSRTSGYTDTQYF
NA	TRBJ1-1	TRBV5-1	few	TGCGCCAGCACGATTACAGGGAACGGGGGCACTGAAGCTTTCTTT	CASTITGNGGTEAFF
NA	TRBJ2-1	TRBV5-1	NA	TGCGCCAGCAGTTTTAGTGGGGTGGGGTACAATGAGCAGTTCTTC	CASSFSGVGYNEQFF
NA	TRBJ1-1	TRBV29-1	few	TGCAGCGTGGTCGGGCGGATGAACACTGAAGCTTTCTTT	CSVVGRMNTEAFF